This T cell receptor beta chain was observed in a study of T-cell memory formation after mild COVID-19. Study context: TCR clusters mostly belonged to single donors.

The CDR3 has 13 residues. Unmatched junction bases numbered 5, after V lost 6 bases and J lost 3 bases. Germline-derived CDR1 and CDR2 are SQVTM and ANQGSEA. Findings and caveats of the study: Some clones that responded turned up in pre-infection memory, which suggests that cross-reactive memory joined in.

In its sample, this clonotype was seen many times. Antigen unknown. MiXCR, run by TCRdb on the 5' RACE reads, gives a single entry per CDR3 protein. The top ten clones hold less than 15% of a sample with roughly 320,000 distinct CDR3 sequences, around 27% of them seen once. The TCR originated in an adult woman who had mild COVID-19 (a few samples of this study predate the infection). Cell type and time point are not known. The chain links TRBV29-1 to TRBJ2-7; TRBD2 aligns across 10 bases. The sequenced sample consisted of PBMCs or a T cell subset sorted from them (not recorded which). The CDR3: CSVLAGEGYEQYF. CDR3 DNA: TGCAGCGTCCTAGCGGGAGAGGGCTACGAGCAGTACTTC.